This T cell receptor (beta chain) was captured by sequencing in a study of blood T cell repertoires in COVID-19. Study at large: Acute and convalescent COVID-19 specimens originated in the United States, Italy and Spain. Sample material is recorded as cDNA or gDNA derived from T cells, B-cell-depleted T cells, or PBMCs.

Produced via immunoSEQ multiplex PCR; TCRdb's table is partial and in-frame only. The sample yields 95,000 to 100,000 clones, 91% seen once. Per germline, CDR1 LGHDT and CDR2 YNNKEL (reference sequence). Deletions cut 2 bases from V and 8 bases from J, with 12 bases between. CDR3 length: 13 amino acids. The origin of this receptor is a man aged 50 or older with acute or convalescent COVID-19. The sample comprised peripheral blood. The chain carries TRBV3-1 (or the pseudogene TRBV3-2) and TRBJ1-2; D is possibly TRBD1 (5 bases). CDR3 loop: CASSQTGPGGYTF. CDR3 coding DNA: TGTGCCAGCAGCCAAACAGGCCCAGGGGGCTACACCTTC.